These T cell receptor beta chains were read from a single sample in a study of T cell responses to AZD1222 COVID-19 vaccine. Produced via immunoSEQ multiplex PCR; TCRdb's table is partial and in-frame only. The sample yields about 150,000 clones, 80% to 90% seen once. The specimen comprised peripheral blood, sampled on day 0 of AZD1222 vaccination. The receptors were sampled from an adult in good health. Each CDR3 is given with its conserved first and last residue. A D gene is named only where the DNA matches it firmly. The size field is filled for only some rows; it gives once, few, many or a size class.

CDR3	DNA	V	J	D	size
CASSVVPGGANTEAFF	TGTGCCAGCAGCGTAGTCCCAGGGGGCGCGAACACTGAAGCTTTCTTT	TRBV9	TRBJ1-1	TRBD1	once
CTSSLPGLAGGPPDTQYF	TGCACCAGCAGTTTACCGGGACTAGCGGGAGGGCCCCCAGATACGCAGTATTTT	TRBV1	TRBJ2-3	NA	NA
CASSVDAGGQSPLHF	TGTGCCAGCAGCGTAGACGCCGGGGGCCAGTCACCCCTCCACTTT	TRBV9	TRBJ1-6	NA	NA
CASSLDIEGTDTQYF	TGTGCCAGCAGCTTAGACATTGAGGGGACAGATACGCAGTATTTT	TRBV7-9	TRBJ2-3	NA	few
CASSIATGQGREQFF	TGTGCCAGTAGTATAGCTACGGGACAGGGAAGGGAGCAGTTCTTC	TRBV19	TRBJ2-1	TRBD1	NA
CASGRGQVHSGANVLTF	TGTGCTAGTGGGCGCGGACAGGTGCACTCTGGGGCCAACGTCCTGACTTTC	TRBV12-5	TRBJ2-6	TRBD1	NA
CASSDSGQNEKLFF	TGTGCCAGCTCTGATTCGGGACAGAATGAAAAACTGTTTTTT	TRBV18	TRBJ1-4	TRBD1	NA
CASSQDRAEQYF	TGTGCCAGCAGCCAAGACAGGGCCGAGCAGTACTTC	TRBV12-3/TRBV12-4	TRBJ2-7	TRBD1	NA
CASSFQRTGISYNEQFF	TGTGCCAGCAGTTTCCAAAGGACAGGGATCTCCTACAATGAGCAGTTCTTC	TRBV27	TRBJ2-1	TRBD1	NA
CASSLRGQGNSPLHF	TGTGCCAGCAGCCTTAGGGGACAGGGGAATTCACCCCTCCACTTT	TRBV13	TRBJ1-6	TRBD1	NA
CASSYSAGTLVREQYF	TGTGCCAGCAGTTACTCGGCCGGGACCCTCGTGAGAGAGCAGTACTTC	TRBV6-2/TRBV6-3	TRBJ2-7	NA	NA
CASSRSVAGADTQYF	TGTGCCAGCTCGCGGTCGGTAGCGGGAGCAGATACGCAGTATTTT	TRBV18	TRBJ2-3	TRBD2	NA
CASSLGSNTEAFF	TGTGCCAGCAGTCTGGGCTCGAACACTGAAGCTTTCTTT	TRBV11-3	TRBJ1-1	NA	NA
CASSLELTGELFF	TGTGCCAGCAGCTTAGAGCTCACCGGGGAGCTGTTTTTT	TRBV11-3	TRBJ2-2	NA	NA
CASSQEGSAGVNEQFF	TGTGCCAGCAGCCAAGAAGGGAGCGCGGGAGTGAATGAGCAGTTCTTC	TRBV4-2	TRBJ2-1	TRBD2	NA
CASSPSDTKNIQYF	TGTGCCAGCTCACCCTCCGATACCAAAAACATTCAGTACTTC	TRBV18	TRBJ2-4	NA	few
CASSRPGQGVNEQFF	TGTGCCAGCAGCCGCCCGGGACAGGGGGTCAATGAGCAGTTCTTC	TRBV7-6	TRBJ2-1	TRBD1	NA
CASSKVDATGGNTIYF	TGTGCCAGCAGCAAAGTGGATGCCACGGGTGGAAACACCATATATTTT	TRBV21-1	TRBJ1-3	NA	NA
CASRPNRATNEKLFF	TGTGCCAGCAGGCCGAACAGGGCGACTAATGAAAAACTGTTTTTT	TRBV7-2	TRBJ1-4	NA	once
CASSFTRRTEAFF	TGTGCCAGCAGCTTTACGAGGAGGACTGAAGCTTTCTTT	TRBV11-2	TRBJ1-1	NA	NA
CASRPRQSSYEQYF	TGTGCCAGCAGACCCCGACAGAGCTCCTACGAGCAGTACTTC	TRBV28	TRBJ2-7	NA	NA
CASRGSGPPYEQYF	TGTGCCAGCAGGGGTAGCGGGCCCCCCTACGAGCAGTACTTC	TRBV6-5	TRBJ2-7	TRBD2	NA
CTILDRGFAFF	TGCACTATCCTGGACAGGGGGTTCGCTTTCTTT	TRBV20-1	TRBJ1-1	TRBD1	NA
CASSLVGGRNTEAFF	TGTGCCAGCAGCTTGGTAGGGGGAAGGAACACTGAAGCTTTCTTT	TRBV5-4	TRBJ1-1	NA	NA
CASSLQGKAFF	TGTGCCAGCAGCCTTCAGGGGAAAGCTTTCTTT	TRBV5-5	TRBJ1-1	NA	NA
CASSPATTATGFLHF	TGTGCCAGCAGTCCCGCTACCACCGCGACAGGGTTCCTCCACTTT	TRBV28	TRBJ1-6	TRBD1	NA
CSVEASRYTQYF	TGCAGCGTTGAGGCATCCCGATATACGCAGTATTTT	TRBV29-1	TRBJ2-3	NA	NA
CASSFGREKLFF	TGTGCCAGCAGTTTCGGTCGTGAAAAACTGTTTTTT	TRBV12-3/TRBV12-4	TRBJ1-4	NA	NA